The next 23 T cell receptor beta chains were all read from a single sample in a study of CD8 T cells in ankylosing spondylitis. TCRdb itself ran the 5' RACE reads through MiXCR, one entry per CDR3 protein. The sample shows about 160,000 distinct CDR3 sequences, approximately 48% of them seen only once. The sequenced sample consisted of synovial fluid, either unsorted or a sorted T cell fraction (not recorded which). These receptors all come from a male donor with ankylosing spondylitis.

The V and J genes are TRBV20-1 and TRBJ2-5; D is perhaps TRBD2 (6 bases). Germline loops: CDR1 DFQATT, CDR2 SNEGSKA (reference sequence). This CDR3 is built from 16 residues. V lost 0 bases and J lost 7, with 21 bases in between. The CDR3 nucleotides are TGCAGTGCTAGAGATCTGGGAGGTGGACTCTCTAGGACCCAGTACTTC. As protein: CSARDLGGGLSRTQYF.

This clonotype was counted only a few times. The CDR3 is CASSFLRGLVPLAKNIQYF. The CDR3 nucleotides read TGTGCCAGCAGCTTCCTCAGGGGTTTAGTTCCTCTAGCCAAAAACATTCAGTACTTC. The chain has TRBV5-4 and TRBJ2-4; tentatively, D is TRBD1 (6 bases). Germline-derived CDR1 and CDR2 are SGHNT and YYREEE (reference sequence). Trimming shortened V by 2 bases and J by 0 bases, and 21 bases separated the two germline ends. CDR3 length: 19 residues.

This chain connects TRBV11-2 to TRBJ1-2; 8 bases match TRBD1. CDR3 length: 14 residues. Germline V CDR1 and CDR2: SGHAT, FQNNGV. V lost 0 bases to trimming and J lost 13 bases; unmatched junction nucleotides: 10. CDR3 loop: CASSLDQGQVLFTF. The CDR3 DNA is TGTGCCAGCAGCTTAGATCAGGGACAGGTGCTTTTCACCTTC.

This clonotype was detected once. This chain connects TRBV6-1 to TRBJ2-5, with D tentatively TRBD1 or TRBD2 (5 bases each). Trimming removed 1 base from V and 2 bases from J, with 20 bases in between. Germline V lookup: CDR1 MNHNS, CDR2 SASEGT. This CDR3 has 18 amino acids. CDR3 protein: CASSEEQFRRDVQETQYF. CDR3 bases: TGTGCCAGCAGTGAAGAACAGTTCCGTCGGGACGTTCAAGAGACCCAGTACTTC.

The rearrangement links TRBV13 to TRBJ2-7; D perhaps matches TRBD2 (5 bases). The CDR3 is made up of 15 amino acids. Germline CDR1 reads PRHDT; CDR2 reads FYEKMQ (reference sequence). V was trimmed by 5 bases and J by 2 bases, leaving 16 bases between them. DNA for the CDR3: TGTGCCAGCAGCCCCGTGGACTGGCCCCCCTACGAGCAGTACTTC. Translated: CASSPVDWPPYEQYF. The full variable domain, in which reference TRBV13 and TRBJ2-7 provide the parts outside the CDR3, is AAGVIQSPRHLIKEKRETATLKCYPIPRHDTVYWYQQGPGQDPQFLISFYEKMQSDKGSIPDRFSAQQFSDYHSELNMSSLELGDSALYFCASSPVDWPPYEQYFGPGTRLTVT.

V and J are TRBV5-1 and TRBJ2-7; D is undetermined. Per germline, CDR1 SGHRS and CDR2 YFSETQ. There are 15 residues in the CDR3. Trimming took off 6 bases at V and 7 bases at J, with 23 bases between the two ends. The chain's CDR3 is CASTPRGGVPAEQYF. The CDR3, as DNA: TGCGCCAGCACCCCTAGAGGCGGAGTCCCGGCGGAGCAGTACTTC.

V gene TRBV11-2 combines with J gene TRBJ2-1, with TRBD2 matching over 9 bases. Per germline, CDR1 SGHAT and CDR2 FQNNGV. The V and J ends lost 5 bases and 0 bases, in that order; junction bases with no gene match: 8. This CDR3 comprises 17 residues. The CDR3 here is CASSGWTSVSSYNEQFF. CDR3 in DNA: TGTGCCAGCAGCGGTTGGACTAGCGTGAGCTCCTACAATGAGCAGTTCTTC. Based on the CDR3 plus reference TRBV11-2 and TRBJ2-1, the full variable domain is EAGVAQSPRYKIIEKRQSVAFWCNPISGHATLYWYQQILGQGPKLLIQFQNNGVVDDSQLPKDRFSAERLKGVDSTLKIQPAKLEDSAVYLCASSGWTSVSSYNEQFFGPGTRLTVL.

This chain links TRBV6-1 with TRBJ2-7, with TRBD1 identical over 8 bases. This CDR3 has 14 amino acids. After removal of 4 bases from V and 1 base from J, the junction contained 3 bases not matched to a gene. Germline assignment: CDR1 MNHNS and CDR2 SASEGT. The CDR3 here is CASSAQGGSYEQYF. CDR3 bases: TGTGCCAGCAGTGCACAGGGGGGTTCCTACGAGCAGTACTTC.

This clonotype has more than one count but fewer than ten. This chain links TRBV7-9 with TRBJ1-1, with 10 positions matching TRBD1. The V and J ends lost 11 bases and 0 bases, in that order; junction bases with no gene match: 9. Germline values: CDR1 SEHNR, CDR2 FQNEAQ (reference sequence). There are 15 residues in the CDR3. CDR3 amino acids: CASQGQGIMNTEAFF. The DNA for the CDR3 is TGTGCCTCCCAGGGACAGGGGATCATGAACACTGAAGCTTTCTTT.

The chain is built from TRBV11-2 and TRBJ2-1; 10 nucleotides match TRBD2. This CDR3 is built from 19 residues. Germline V gives CDR1 SGHAT, CDR2 FQNNGV. J lost 7 bases, V lost 2 bases, and 17 bases had no gene match. CDR3 nucleotides: TGTGCCAGCAGCTTACGGGGCCCTGAACTAGCGGGAAGGGATAATGAGCAGTTCTTC. This codes for CASSLRGPELAGRDNEQFF.

This clonotype was seen a single time. The genes are TRBV11-2 and TRBJ1-2, with 7 bases fitting TRBD1. Germline trimming cut 4 bases from V and 10 bases from J; bases unmatched to any gene: 3. The CDR3 contains 11 residues. Germline V gives CDR1 SGHAT, CDR2 FQNNGV. The CDR3 bases are TGTGCCAGCAGCTACGGGACAGCCTACACCTTC. It translates to CASSYGTAYTF. Full variable domain (missing parts from reference TRBV11-2 and TRBJ1-2): EAGVAQSPRYKIIEKRQSVAFWCNPISGHATLYWYQQILGQGPKLLIQFQNNGVVDDSQLPKDRFSAERLKGVDSTLKIQPAKLEDSAVYLCASSYGTAYTFGSGTRLTVV.

The chain joins TRBV20-1 to TRBJ1-2, with TRBD1 as a possible D gene (6 bases). V lost 3 bases to trimming and J lost 3 bases, with 14 bases between them. This CDR3 is 14 amino acids long. In germline, CDR1 is DFQATT, CDR2 SNEGSKA (reference sequence). CDR3 DNA: TGCAGTGCTAGGCGAGGATGGGGGCACTATGGCTACACCTTC. Its protein product is CSARRGWGHYGYTF.

The rearrangement links TRBV12-5 to TRBJ2-2, with TRBD2 matching 8 bases. The trim removed 0 bases at V and 3 bases at J, leaving 6 bases unmatched. The CDR3 contains 17 residues. Germline CDR1 LGHNT, CDR2 FRNRAP. CDR3 nucleotide sequence: TGTGCTAGTGGTTTGGTACGGGGGGGCATAGACACCGGGGAGCTGTTTTTT. Protein sequence: CASGLVRGGIDTGELFF.

This clonotype was recorded only once. J is TRBJ2-5 and V is TRBV12-3 or TRBV12-4, with TRBD1 matching over 7 bases. V dropped 5 bases and J dropped 1; count of bases not matched to a gene: 16. The CDR3 has 18 residues. The CDR3 loop reads CASSPPTGTPYLQETQYF. The CDR3 nucleotides are TGTGCCAGCAGTCCCCCGACAGGGACGCCCTACCTCCAAGAGACCCAGTACTTC.

In this sample, this clonotype turned up once. The CDR3 bases are TGTGCCAGCAGTACCCGGACAGGGGAGGGGGCAGATACGCAGTATTTT. It encodes CASSTRTGEGADTQYF. This sequence joins TRBV6-1 and TRBJ2-3, with TRBD1 matching 9 bases. The CDR3 is 16 residues long. The ends lost 5 bases at V and 4 bases at J; junction bases unmatched: 10. Looked up from germline, CDR1 is MNHNS and CDR2 is SASEGT.

This clonotype showed up just a few times. This sequence joins TRBV24-1 and TRBJ2-1, with 9 bases matching TRBD2. The CDR3 has 17 residues. Looked up from germline, CDR1 is KGHDR and CDR2 is SFDVKD. V was clipped by 2 bases and J by 1 base; unmatched bases: 5. This chain's CDR3 is CATSDYSGSGSYNEQFF. The CDR3 bases are TGTGCCACCAGTGATTATAGCGGGAGCGGATCCTACAATGAGCAGTTCTTC.

J is TRBJ1-6 and V is TRBV28; D gene uncertain. V shed 4 bases and J shed 5 bases, with 15 bases lying between them. The CDR3 is 16 residues long. Germline assignment: CDR1 MDHEN and CDR2 SYDVKM. The CDR3 is CASSWAGWKNNSPLHF. Here the CDR3 DNA reads TGTGCCAGCAGTTGGGCAGGCTGGAAGAATAATTCACCCCTCCACTTT.

This chain links TRBV2 with TRBJ2-1; 14 bases match TRBD2. The CDR3 spans 19 residues. After removal of 3 bases from V and 2 bases from J, the junction contained 9 bases not matched to a gene. Germline V CDR1 and CDR2: SNHLY, FYNNEI. The CDR3 region has the DNA TGTGCCAGCAGTGATAGGGGACTAGCGGGAGTCCGGGCCTACAATGAGCAGTTCTTC. Protein sequence: CASSDRGLAGVRAYNEQFF.

In nucleotides, the CDR3 is TGCAGTGCTAGAGATCAGAGGTCAAGTATGATGAATGAGCAGTTCTTC. Its translation is CSARDQRSSMMNEQFF. The rearrangement joins TRBV20-1 to TRBJ2-1, with D unresolved. Trimming left V 0 bases short and J 7 bases short, with 19 bases between. This CDR3 contains 16 residues. CDR1 is DFQATT and CDR2 is SNEGSKA in the germline V gene (reference sequence).

This clonotype showed up just a few times. The chain combines TRBV20-1 with TRBJ2-1, with 10 positions matching TRBD2. Germline V gene sequence: CDR1 DFQATT, CDR2 SNEGSKA (reference sequence). CDR3 length: 15 amino acids. J lost 6 bases, V lost 6 bases, and 11 bases had no gene match. The CDR3 DNA sequence: TGCAGTGCCTCAAGCGGGAGGGCCTGTTGCAATGAGCAGTTCTTC. Translating it yields CSASSGRACCNEQFF.

This chain connects TRBV7-3 to TRBJ2-1, with 7 bases aligning to TRBD2. Per germline, CDR1 SGHTA and CDR2 FQGTGA. V lost 1 base to trimming and J lost 6 bases; unmatched junction nucleotides: 9. The CDR3 loop spans 16 amino acids. CDR3 residues: CASSLSVAGVSNEQFF. The CDR3 DNA reads TGTGCCAGCAGCTTAAGTGTCGCGGGGGTGTCCAATGAGCAGTTCTTC. The whole variable domain, remainder taken from reference TRBV7-3 and TRBJ2-1, is GAGVSQTPSNKVTEKGKYVELRCDPISGHTALYWYRQSLGQGPEFLIYFQGTGAADDSGLPNDRFFAVRPEGSVSTLKIQRTERGDSAVYLCASSLSVAGVSNEQFFGPGTRLTVL.

The chain recombines TRBV6-2 or TRBV6-3 with TRBJ2-2; no firm D call. The CDR3 is made up of 16 amino acids. The V end lost 0 bases, the J end lost 4 bases, and 12 bases lay between the germline ends. Germline V gene lookup returns CDR1 MNHEY and CDR2 SVGEGT. CDR3 DNA sequence: TGTGCCAGCAGTTACTCGCGGTGGCAGATCACCGGGGAGCTGTTTTTT. Translated: CASSYSRWQITGELFF.

The CDR3 loop reads CASSKFPFRDRENQPQHF. For the CDR3, the DNA is TGTGCCAGCAGCAAGTTCCCCTTCCGGGACAGGGAGAATCAGCCCCAGCATTTT. The chain recombines TRBV21-1 with TRBJ1-5; TRBD1 is taken as the D call from the table, unchecked against the DNA. TRBV21-1 is described as a pseudogene. The CDR3 totals 18 residues.